This section outlines one T cell receptor beta chain sequence together with its context. Its target is unknown. These data are taken from a study of graft-versus-host responses after intestinal transplantation. Study results and limitations: Recipient marrow showed GvH clones, some seen first in ileum or blood.

Germline loops: CDR1 SGHDN, CDR2 FVKESK. The CDR3 has 15 residues. V was pared by 1 base and J by 4 bases, with 14 bases between. Processing released intraepithelial and lamina propria lymphocytes from the graft tissue. This table comes from immunoSEQ multiplex PCR, and its TCRdb copy is limited to in-frame clones, with some not included. The sample records about 17,000 clones, 60% to 85% being singletons. This receptor was taken from a human patient who received an intestinal transplant, so some T cells may come from the graft donor. Specimen: ileum tissue, collected about 460 days after intestinal transplant. J is TRBJ2-7 and V is TRBV14; D is unresolved. DNA of the CDR3: TGTGCCAGCAGCCAAGGACTCCCCCCAATGTACGAGCAGTACTTC. Amino acid sequence: CASSQGLPPMYEQYF.